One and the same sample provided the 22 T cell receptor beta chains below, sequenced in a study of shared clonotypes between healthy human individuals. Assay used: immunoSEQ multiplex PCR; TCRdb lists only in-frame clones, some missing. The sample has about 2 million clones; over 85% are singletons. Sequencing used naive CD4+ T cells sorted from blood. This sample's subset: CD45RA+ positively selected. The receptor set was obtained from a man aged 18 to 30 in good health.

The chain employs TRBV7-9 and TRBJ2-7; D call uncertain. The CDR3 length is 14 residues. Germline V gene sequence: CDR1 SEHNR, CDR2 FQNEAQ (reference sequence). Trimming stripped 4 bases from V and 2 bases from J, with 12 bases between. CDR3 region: CASSYEFPAYEQYF. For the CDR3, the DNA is TGTGCCAGCAGCTACGAGTTCCCGGCCTACGAGCAGTACTTC.

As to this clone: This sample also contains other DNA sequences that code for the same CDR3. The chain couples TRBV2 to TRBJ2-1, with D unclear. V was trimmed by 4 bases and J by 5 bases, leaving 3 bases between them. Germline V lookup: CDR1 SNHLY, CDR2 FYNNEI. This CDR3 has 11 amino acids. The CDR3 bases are TGTGCCAGCAGTGTTGACAATGAGCAGTTCTTC. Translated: CASSVDNEQFF.

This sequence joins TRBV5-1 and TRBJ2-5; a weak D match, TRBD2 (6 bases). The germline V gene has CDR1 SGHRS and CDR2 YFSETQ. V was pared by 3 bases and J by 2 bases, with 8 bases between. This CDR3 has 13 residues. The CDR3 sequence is CASSWGTQETQYF. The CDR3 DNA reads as TGCGCCAGCAGCTGGGGGACTCAAGAGACCCAGTACTTC. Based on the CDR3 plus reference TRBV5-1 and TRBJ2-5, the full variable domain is KAGVTQTPRYLIKTRGQQVTLSCSPISGHRSVSWYQQTPGQGLQFLFEYFSETQRNKGNFPGRFSGRQFSNSRSEMNVSTLELGDSALYLCASSWGTQETQYFGPGTRLLVL.

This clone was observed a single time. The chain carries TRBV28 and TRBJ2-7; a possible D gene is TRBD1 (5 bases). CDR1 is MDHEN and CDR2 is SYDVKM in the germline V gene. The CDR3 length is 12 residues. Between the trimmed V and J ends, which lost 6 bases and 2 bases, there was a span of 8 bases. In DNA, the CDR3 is TGTGCCAGCAGGACAGACGCCTACGAGCAGTACTTC. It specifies CASRTDAYEQYF.

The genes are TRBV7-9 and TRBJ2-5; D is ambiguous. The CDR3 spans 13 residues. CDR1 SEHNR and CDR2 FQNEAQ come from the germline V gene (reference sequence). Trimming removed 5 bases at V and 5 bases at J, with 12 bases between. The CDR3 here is CASSRSFQETQYF. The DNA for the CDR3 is TGTGCCAGCAGCCGCTCATTTCAGGAGACCCAGTACTTC.

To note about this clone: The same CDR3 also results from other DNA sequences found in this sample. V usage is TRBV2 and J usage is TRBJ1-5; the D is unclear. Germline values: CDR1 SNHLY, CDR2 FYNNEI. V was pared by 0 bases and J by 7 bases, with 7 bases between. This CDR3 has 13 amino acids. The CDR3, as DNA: TGTGCCAGCAGTGAAGCGCGTGGGCAGCCCCAGCATTTT. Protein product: CASSEARGQPQHF.

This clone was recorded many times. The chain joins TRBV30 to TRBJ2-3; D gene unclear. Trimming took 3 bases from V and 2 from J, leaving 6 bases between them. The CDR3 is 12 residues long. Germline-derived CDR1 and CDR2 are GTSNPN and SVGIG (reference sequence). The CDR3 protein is CAWRRYTDTQYF. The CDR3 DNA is TGTGCCTGGAGGAGATACACAGATACGCAGTATTTT.

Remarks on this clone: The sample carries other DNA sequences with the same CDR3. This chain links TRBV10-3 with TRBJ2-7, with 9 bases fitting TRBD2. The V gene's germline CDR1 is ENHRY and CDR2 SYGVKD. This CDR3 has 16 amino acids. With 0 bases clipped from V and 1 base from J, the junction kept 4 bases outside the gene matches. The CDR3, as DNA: TGTGCCATCAGTGAGTCCGATAGCGGGAGATCCTACGAGCAGTACTTC. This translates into CAISESDSGRSYEQYF.

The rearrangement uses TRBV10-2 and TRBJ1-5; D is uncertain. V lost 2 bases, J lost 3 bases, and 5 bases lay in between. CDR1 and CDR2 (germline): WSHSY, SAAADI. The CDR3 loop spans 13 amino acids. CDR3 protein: CASSERLNQPQHF. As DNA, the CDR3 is TGCGCCAGCAGTGAGCGCCTCAATCAGCCCCAGCATTTT.

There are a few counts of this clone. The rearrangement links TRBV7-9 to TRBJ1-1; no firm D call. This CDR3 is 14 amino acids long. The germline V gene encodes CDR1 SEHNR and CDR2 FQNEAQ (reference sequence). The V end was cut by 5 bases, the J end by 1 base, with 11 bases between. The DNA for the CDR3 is TGTGCCAGCAGCCAGTTTGCGGGGAACACTGAAGCTTTCTTT. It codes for CASSQFAGNTEAFF. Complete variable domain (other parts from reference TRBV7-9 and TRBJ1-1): DTGVSQNPRHKITKRGQNVTFRCDPISEHNRLYWYRQTLGQGPEFLTYFQNEAQLEKSRLLSDRFSAERPKGSFSTLEIQRTEQGDSAMYLCASSQFAGNTEAFFGQGTRLTVV.

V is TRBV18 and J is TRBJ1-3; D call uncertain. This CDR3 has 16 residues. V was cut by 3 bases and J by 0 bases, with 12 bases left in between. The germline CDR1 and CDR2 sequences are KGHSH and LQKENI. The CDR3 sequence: CASSPNTILSGNTIYF. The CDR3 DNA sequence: TGTGCCAGCTCACCCAATACAATCCTCTCTGGAAACACCATATATTTT.

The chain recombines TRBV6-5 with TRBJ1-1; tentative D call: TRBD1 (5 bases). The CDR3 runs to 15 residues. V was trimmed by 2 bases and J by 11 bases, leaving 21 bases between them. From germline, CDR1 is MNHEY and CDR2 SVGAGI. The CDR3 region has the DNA TGTGCCAGCAGTTACGATGGGGACCGAATCCTGCGGGCTTTCTTT. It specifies CASSYDGDRILRAFF.

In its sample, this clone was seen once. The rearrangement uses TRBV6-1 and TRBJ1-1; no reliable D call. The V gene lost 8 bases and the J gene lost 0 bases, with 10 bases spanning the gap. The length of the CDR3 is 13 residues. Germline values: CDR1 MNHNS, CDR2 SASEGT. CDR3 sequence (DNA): TGTGCCAGCGGGGAACAAGTGAACACTGAAGCTTTCTTT. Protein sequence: CASGEQVNTEAFF.

CDR3 DNA: TGTGCCAGCAAGAACTACTGGAGCTTAGGGGAGACCCAGTACTTC. Translating gives CASKNYWSLGETQYF. V and J are TRBV7-2 and TRBJ2-5; D is uncertain. Deletions cut 7 bases from V and 5 bases from J, with 20 bases between. The CDR3 runs 15 residues. Per germline, CDR1 SGHTA and CDR2 FQGNSA.

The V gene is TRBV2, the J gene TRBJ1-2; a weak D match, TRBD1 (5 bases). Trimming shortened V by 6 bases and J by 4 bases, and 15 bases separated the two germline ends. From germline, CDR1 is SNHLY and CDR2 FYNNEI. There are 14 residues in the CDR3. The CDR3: CASRGEGMFYGYTF. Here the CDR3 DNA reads TGTGCCAGCAGGGGGGAGGGAATGTTCTATGGCTACACCTTC.

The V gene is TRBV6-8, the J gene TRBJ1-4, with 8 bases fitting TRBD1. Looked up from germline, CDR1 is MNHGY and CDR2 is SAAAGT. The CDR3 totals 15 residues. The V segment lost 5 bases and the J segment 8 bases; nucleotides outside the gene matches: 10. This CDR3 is CASSLGQGGNEKLFF. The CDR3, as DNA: TGTGCCAGCAGTCTCGGACAGGGTGGGAACGAAAAACTGTTTTTT.

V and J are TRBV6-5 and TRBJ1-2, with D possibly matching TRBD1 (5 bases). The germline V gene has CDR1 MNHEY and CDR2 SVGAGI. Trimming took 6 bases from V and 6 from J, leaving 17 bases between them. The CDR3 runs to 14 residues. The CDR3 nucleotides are TGTGCCAGCAGCCACCGACACGGGACGGATGGCTACACCTTC. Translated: CASSHRHGTDGYTF.

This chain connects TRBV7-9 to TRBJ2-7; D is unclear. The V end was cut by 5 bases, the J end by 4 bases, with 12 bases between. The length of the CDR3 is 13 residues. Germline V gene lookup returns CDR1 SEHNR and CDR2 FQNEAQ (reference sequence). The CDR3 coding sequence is TGTGCCAGCAGCCTCACTTGGGGATACGAGCAGTACTTC. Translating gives CASSLTWGYEQYF.

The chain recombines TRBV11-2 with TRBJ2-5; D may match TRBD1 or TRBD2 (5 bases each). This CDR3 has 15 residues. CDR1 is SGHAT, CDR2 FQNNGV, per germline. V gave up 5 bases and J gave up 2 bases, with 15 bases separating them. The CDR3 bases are TGTGCCAGCAGCCGGCCGGGACGAAAGCAAGAGACCCAGTACTTC. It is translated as CASSRPGRKQETQYF.

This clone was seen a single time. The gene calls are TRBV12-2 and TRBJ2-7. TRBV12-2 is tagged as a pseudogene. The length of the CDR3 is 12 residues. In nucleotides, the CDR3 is TGTGCAAGTCGCTCGGACGGCTACGAGCAGTACTTC. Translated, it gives CASRSDGYEQYF.

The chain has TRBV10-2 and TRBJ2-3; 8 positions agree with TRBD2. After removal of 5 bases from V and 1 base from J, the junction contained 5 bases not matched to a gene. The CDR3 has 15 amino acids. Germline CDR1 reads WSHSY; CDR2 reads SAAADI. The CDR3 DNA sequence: TGCGCCAGCAGTAGGGGTAGCGGGGGCACAGATACGCAGTATTTT. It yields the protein CASSRGSGGTDTQYF.

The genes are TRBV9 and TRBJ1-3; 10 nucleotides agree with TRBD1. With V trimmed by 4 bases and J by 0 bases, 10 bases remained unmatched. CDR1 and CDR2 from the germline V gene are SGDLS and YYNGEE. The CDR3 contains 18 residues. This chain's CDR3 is CASSPWDRGTASGNTIYF. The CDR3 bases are TGTGCCAGCAGCCCATGGGACAGGGGAACGGCCTCTGGAAACACCATATATTTT.